Given below is one TCR beta chain in context. What it recognizes is unknown. CDR1 SGHRS and CDR2 YFSETQ come from the germline V gene. CDR3 size: 12 residues. This sample stems from a study of monozygotic twins with inflammatory bowel disease. With the 5' RACE reads reprocessed, TCRdb shows one record per CDR3 protein and no DNA. Its listing shows over 100,000 distinct CDR3 sequences. Study findings and constraints: The data offered no way to tell different T cell subtypes apart. For IBD patients, clonotypes shared with others were fewer than for healthy twins, especially with disease activity.

V gene TRBV5-1 combines with J gene TRBJ2-7; lacking DNA, the TRBD2 call made by TCRdb goes unchecked. This receptor was identified in a human donor with ulcerative colitis or Crohn's disease, or a healthy co-twin of an affected twin (not recorded which). The sequencing sample was made of blood. The CDR3 here is CASSLEGPEQYF.